These 25 T cell receptor beta chains came from one sample sequenced in a study of shared clonotypes between healthy human individuals. As defined, naive CD8 cells were CD45RO-negative and positively selected for CCR7, with terminally differentiated effector memory CD45RA+ cells excluded. TCRdb's copy holds only in-frame clones and misses some; the assay was immunoSEQ multiplex PCR. The sample carries 1.5 million to 2.5 million clones, about 95% recorded once. Sequenced material: naive CD8+ T cells sorted from blood. Receptor source: a man aged 18 to 29 in good health.

V gene TRBV27 combines with J gene TRBJ2-7; D is perhaps TRBD1 (6 bases). CDR3 length: 15 residues. Per the germline V gene, CDR1 is MNHEY and CDR2 is SMNVEV (reference sequence). The ends were cut back, 5 bases at V and 5 bases at J, with 19 bases in the middle. CDR3 in DNA: TGTGCCAGCAGTACCCCGGGGTCAGGGGACGACGAGCAGTACTTC. Translation gives CASSTPGSGDDEQYF.

This clone was seen just once. The chain employs TRBV10-2 and TRBJ2-5; D not certain. Trimming removed 0 bases from V and 1 base from J, with 15 bases in between. From germline, CDR1 is WSHSY and CDR2 SAAADI. The length of the CDR3 is 17 residues. Here the CDR3 DNA reads TGCGCCAGCAGTGAGTCGGTGATAGCACGAGGCCAAGAGACCCAGTACTTC. This encodes CASSESVIARGQETQYF.

The chain has TRBV4-3 and TRBJ1-1, with D maybe TRBD1 (5 bases). Germline V gives CDR1 LGHNA, CDR2 YSLEER. Trimming pared 0 bases from V and 6 bases from J, leaving 8 bases between. The CDR3 runs to 13 residues. In DNA form, the CDR3 reads TGCGCCAGCAGCCAAGATCAGGGCTCTGAAGCTTTCTTT. Amino acid sequence: CASSQDQGSEAFF.

As concerns this clone: Other DNA variants within this sample encode the same CDR3. This chain joins TRBV27 and TRBJ2-5, with 12 bases identical to TRBD2. Losses at the gene ends were 4 bases for V and 5 bases for J; bases not matched to a gene: 5. Germline V gene lookup returns CDR1 MNHEY and CDR2 SMNVEV (reference sequence). This CDR3 is built from 15 residues. CDR3 coding DNA: TGTGCCAGCAGTTCCCTAGCGGGGGGGCCGGAGACCCAGTACTTC. Translation: CASSSLAGGPETQYF.

The rearrangement joins TRBV19 to TRBJ1-1; D is perhaps TRBD1 (5 bases). The germline V and J ends were trimmed by 3 bases and 5 bases, with 10 bases remaining between them. From germline, CDR1 is LNHDA and CDR2 SQIVND (reference sequence). There are 13 residues in the CDR3. The chain's CDR3 is CASSMLGGTEAFF. CDR3 nucleotide sequence: TGTGCCAGTAGTATGTTGGGGGGGACTGAAGCTTTCTTT.

The chain combines TRBV15 with TRBJ1-2; D uncertain. Trimming removed 0 bases from V and 5 bases from J, with 13 bases in between. The CDR3 contains 15 residues. Germline-derived CDR1 and CDR2 are LNHNV and YYDKDF (reference sequence). CDR3 in DNA: TGTGCCACCAGCAGAGATGGGAGCGTCCCGTATGGCTACACCTTC. Amino acids: CATSRDGSVPYGYTF.

This clone has a handful of counts. The CDR3 loop reads CASSYGQGFDGYTF. CDR3 DNA sequence: TGTGCCAGCAGCTACGGACAGGGTTTTGATGGCTACACCTTC. The chain joins TRBV7-9 to TRBJ1-2; 8 nucleotides agree with TRBD1. CDR1 and CDR2 (germline): SEHNR, FQNEAQ (reference sequence). V was pared by 4 bases and J by 6 bases, with 7 bases of the junction left unmatched. CDR3 length: 14 amino acids.

The V call is TRBV6-1, the J call TRBJ1-5; 7 bases map to TRBD1. This CDR3 contains 15 residues. Unmatched junction bases numbered 3, after V lost 2 bases and J lost 2 bases. The V gene's germline CDR1 is MNHNS and CDR2 SASEGT. The chain's CDR3 is CASSEHRGGNQPQHF. The CDR3 DNA sequence: TGTGCCAGCAGTGAACACAGGGGTGGCAATCAGCCCCAGCATTTT.

This chain links TRBV27 with TRBJ1-2, with 7 positions matching TRBD1. With 3 bases clipped from V and 4 bases from J, the junction kept 2 bases outside the gene matches. CDR1 is MNHEY and CDR2 is SMNVEV in the germline V gene (reference sequence). The CDR3 is made up of 13 amino acids. CDR3 in amino acids: CASSFGTAYGYTF. For the CDR3, the DNA is TGTGCCAGCAGTTTCGGGACAGCCTATGGCTACACCTTC.

J is TRBJ1-2 and V is TRBV4-2; 10 positions agree with TRBD1. The CDR3 extends over 17 amino acids. The trim removed 1 base at V and 5 bases at J, leaving 10 bases unmatched. CDR1 is LGHNA, CDR2 YNFKEQ, per germline. Here the CDR3 DNA reads TGTGCCAGCAGCCAAGTCCCCCCCGGGACAGGGGTGTATGGCTACACCTTC. Translating it yields CASSQVPPGTGVYGYTF.

The gene calls are TRBV5-6 and TRBJ2-5; either TRBD1 or TRBD2 may fit D (6 bases each). This CDR3 has 13 amino acids. Germline CDR1 SGHDT, CDR2 YYEEEE. With 4 bases removed from V and 2 bases from J, the gap between germline ends came to 9 bases. The CDR3 spells CASSRGTQETQYF. In DNA, the CDR3 is TGTGCCAGCAGCCGCGGGACACAAGAGACCCAGTACTTC. Full variable domain (outside the CDR3, taken from reference TRBV5-6 and TRBJ2-5): DAGVTQSPTHLIKTRGQQVTLRCSPKSGHDTVSWYQQALGQGPQFIFQYYEEEERQRGNFPDRFSGHQFPNYSSELNVNALLLGDSALYLCASSRGTQETQYFGPGTRLLVL.

This rearrangement joins TRBV7-2 to TRBJ2-1; the D call may be TRBD1 or TRBD2 (5 bases each). The V gene lost 5 bases and the J gene lost 10 bases, with 21 bases spanning the gap. CDR3 length: 15 residues. The germline V gene has CDR1 SGHTA and CDR2 FQGNSA. The CDR3 nucleotides are TGTGCCAGCAGCCTAGGGGACGGAGGTGAATGGGAGCAGTTCTTC. Translation: CASSLGDGGEWEQFF.

Regarding this clone: Other nucleotide sequences in the sample specify the same CDR3. The gene calls are TRBV11-2 and TRBJ2-7; D ambiguous. Trimming took off 1 base at V and 7 bases at J, with 8 bases between the two ends. The CDR3 has 12 amino acids. CDR1 and CDR2 (germline): SGHAT, FQNNGV. CDR3 in DNA: TGTGCCAGCAGCTTAGGTGGTGGTGAGCAGTACTTC. Its translation: CASSLGGGEQYF. Based on the CDR3 plus reference TRBV11-2 and TRBJ2-7, the full variable domain is EAGVAQSPRYKIIEKRQSVAFWCNPISGHATLYWYQQILGQGPKLLIQFQNNGVVDDSQLPKDRFSAERLKGVDSTLKIQPAKLEDSAVYLCASSLGGGEQYFGPGTRLTVT.

The J gene is TRBJ2-7, the V gene TRBV7-8; no definite D call. From germline, CDR1 is SGHVS and CDR2 FQNEAQ. V was trimmed by 3 bases and J by 4 bases, leaving 10 bases between them. The CDR3 is 13 residues long. The CDR3 is CASSFQPGYEQYF. The CDR3 nucleotides read TGTGCCAGCAGCTTTCAACCGGGTTACGAGCAGTACTTC.

The chain employs TRBV28 and TRBJ2-1; perhaps TRBD2 as D (5 bases). Germline CDR1 is MDHEN and CDR2 is SYDVKM. V was trimmed by 6 bases and J by 8 bases, leaving 23 bases between them. CDR3 length: 16 residues. DNA for the CDR3: TGTGCCAGCAGCCCCCCGGTTGATGACCCGAGGGATGAGCAGTTCTTC. This gives the protein CASSPPVDDPRDEQFF.

DNA of the CDR3: TGTGCCAGTTGCTCTTCAGATTACAATGAGCAGTTCTTC. The encoded protein is CASCSSDYNEQFF. This rearrangement joins TRBV9 to TRBJ2-1; D not resolved. The CDR3 is 13 residues long. Per germline, CDR1 SGDLS and CDR2 YYNGEE. The V end was cut by 8 bases, the J end by 4 bases, with 13 bases between. The full variable domain, in which reference TRBV9 and TRBJ2-1 provide the parts outside the CDR3, is DSGVTQTPKHLITATGQRVTLRCSPRSGDLSVYWYQQSLDQGLQFLIQYYNGEERAKGNILERFSAQQFPDLHSELNLSSLELGDSALYFCASCSSDYNEQFFGPGTRLTVL.

V is TRBV28 and J is TRBJ2-6; D gene unclear. V lost 4 bases, J lost 3 bases, and 16 bases lay in between. Germline V gives CDR1 MDHEN, CDR2 SYDVKM. The CDR3 runs to 17 residues. The CDR3, as DNA: TGTGCCAGCAGTTCATCCTCAGGTTTCTATGGGGCCAACGTCCTGACTTTC. Protein product: CASSSSSGFYGANVLTF.

V is TRBV2 and J is TRBJ2-2, with a weak D call TRBD2 (6 bases). V was shortened by 7 bases and J by 4 bases, with 13 bases between the two germline ends. The CDR3 contains 14 residues. The germline V gene encodes CDR1 SNHLY and CDR2 FYNNEI. The CDR3 reads CASKGLAATGELFF. The CDR3 DNA reads as TGTGCCAGCAAGGGACTCGCCGCCACCGGGGAGCTGTTTTTT.

As for this clone: Other DNA sequences within the sample encode an identical CDR3. This chain links TRBV6-5 with TRBJ2-3; D not resolved. The CDR3 runs to 14 residues. Germline V gene lookup returns CDR1 MNHEY and CDR2 SVGAGI. Deletions cut 0 bases from V and 5 bases from J, with 9 bases between. Written as DNA, the CDR3 is TGTGCCAGCAGTTACTCTTGGGAACAAGATACGCAGTATTTT. It yields the protein CASSYSWEQDTQYF.

The gene calls are TRBV6-1 and TRBJ2-7; 8 positions match TRBD2. The V segment lost 6 bases and the J segment 2 bases; nucleotides outside the gene matches: 6. Germline V lookup: CDR1 MNHNS, CDR2 SASEGT. There are 14 residues in the CDR3. CDR3 loop: CASRVGGEAYEQYF. The DNA of the CDR3 is TGTGCCAGCAGAGTCGGGGGGGAGGCCTACGAGCAGTACTTC.

The chain carries TRBV9 and TRBJ2-4, with 7 bases aligning to TRBD2. V was clipped by 0 bases and J by 8 bases; unmatched bases: 8. This CDR3 is built from 15 residues. The germline V gene has CDR1 SGDLS and CDR2 YYNGEE. CDR3 coding DNA: TGTGCCAGCAGCGTAGCGGGAGCTAGCGGCGACATTCAGTACTTC. Translating it yields CASSVAGASGDIQYF.

The chain has TRBV6-1 and TRBJ1-5, with D maybe TRBD1 (5 bases). This CDR3 is 15 amino acids long. Germline CDR1 is MNHNS and CDR2 is SASEGT. V was cut by 1 base and J by 4 bases, with 11 bases left in between. CDR3 coding DNA: TGTGCCAGCAGTGAAGTTTCGGGACTTAATCAGCCCCAGCATTTT. This sequence encodes CASSEVSGLNQPQHF.

The chain recombines TRBV4-3 with TRBJ2-7, with 9 bases aligning to TRBD2. Trimming took 0 bases from V and 0 from J; bases not matched to a gene: 6. This CDR3 spans 17 amino acids. In germline, CDR1 is LGHNA, CDR2 YSLEER. The CDR3 region has the DNA TGCGCCAGCAGCCAAGATCCTTGGCGGGAGGGCTCCTACGAGCAGTACTTC. Its translation is CASSQDPWREGSYEQYF.

The chain uses TRBV6-6 and TRBJ1-2, with 11 bases matching TRBD1. CDR3 length equals 15 residues. CDR1 and CDR2 from the germline V gene are MNHNY and SVGAGI (reference sequence). V gave up 2 bases and J gave up 5 bases; unmatched junction bases: 4. For the CDR3, the DNA is TGTGCCAGCAGTTACCTGGGACAGGGGGGGTATGGCTACACCTTC. This translates into CASSYLGQGGYGYTF.

Of note for this clone: At one of its ends the junction is not consistent with the germline gene, which may arise from a read error. The chain couples TRBV7-7 to TRBJ2-2; D may be TRBD1 (5 bases). Germline V lookup: CDR1 SSHAT, CDR2 FNYEAQ (reference sequence). The CDR3 has 17 amino acids. The CDR3 nucleotides are TGTGCTAGCAGCTTCGGTCATCATGGGGCGTCATCGGGGGAGCTGTTTTTT. Amino acid sequence: CASSFGHHGASSGELFF.